A single sample gave rise to the 31 T cell receptor beta chains below, sequenced in a study of neurological immune-mediated disorders. MiXCR, applied by TCRdb to the 5' RACE reads, yields one record per CDR3 protein. In the table there are roughly 18,000 distinct CDR3 sequences, less than 15% of which are singletons. The sequenced material came from CD4+ T cells from blood. Receptor source: an older woman with HTLV-1-associated myelopathy (HAM/TSP).

This clonotype was seen ten or more times. The J gene is TRBJ2-2, the V gene TRBV5-1; TRBD1 matches at 7 bases. CDR1 and CDR2 (germline): SGHRS, YFSETQ. This CDR3 has 16 amino acids. V gave up 4 bases and J gave up 1 base; unmatched junction bases: 7. CDR3 nucleotide sequence: TGCGCCAGCAGCCACCATCGACAGGGGAACACCGGGGAGCTGTTTTTT. It codes for CASSHHRQGNTGELFF. The full variable domain, its missing parts supplied by reference TRBV5-1 and TRBJ2-2, is KAGVTQTPRYLIKTRGQQVTLSCSPISGHRSVSWYQQTPGQGLQFLFEYFSETQRNKGNFPGRFSGRQFSNSRSEMNVSTLELGDSALYLCASSHHRQGNTGELFFGEGSRLTVL.

The chain has TRBV6-5 and TRBJ1-5; possible D gene TRBD1, 6 bases. Trimming removed 0 bases from V and 3 bases from J, with 12 bases in between. There are 16 residues in the CDR3. Germline V gene lookup returns CDR1 MNHEY and CDR2 SVGAGI. The CDR3 loop is CASSYSVQGVNQPQHF. In DNA form, the CDR3 reads TGTGCCAGCAGTTACTCGGTACAGGGTGTCAATCAGCCCCAGCATTTT.

In this sample, this clonotype turned up many times. The chain couples TRBV7-9 to TRBJ1-5; D gene ambiguous. Trimming took off 2 bases at V and 5 bases at J, with 10 bases between the two ends. The germline gives CDR1 SEHNR, CDR2 FQNEAQ (reference sequence). This CDR3 contains 14 residues. In DNA, the CDR3 is TGTGCCAGCAGCTTAAGTTCGAGGGATCAGCCCCAGCATTTT. This gives the protein CASSLSSRDQPQHF.

This clonotype was recorded at least ten times. This rearrangement joins TRBV29-1 to TRBJ2-4; D ambiguous. Germline loops: CDR1 SQVTM, CDR2 ANQGSEA. Trimming took off 2 bases at V and 8 bases at J, with 7 bases between the two ends. The CDR3 totals 11 residues. CDR3 protein: CSVETADIQYF. The CDR3 DNA sequence: TGCAGCGTTGAAACGGCGGACATTCAGTACTTC.

This clonotype has ten or more counts. This chain joins TRBV2 and TRBJ2-2; 9 bases map to TRBD1. Per germline, CDR1 SNHLY and CDR2 FYNNEI. The CDR3 is 15 amino acids. J was trimmed by 3 bases and V by 3 bases; bases with no gene match: 2. CDR3 in DNA: TGTGCCAGCAGTGATCGGACAGGGGACACCGGGGAGCTGTTTTTT. Residues: CASSDRTGDTGELFF.

This clonotype was seen many times. This may stem from a read error, because a much larger clone lies one nucleotide away. J is TRBJ1-1 and V is TRBV20-1; D is uncertain. This CDR3 region has 11 residues. In germline, CDR1 is DFQATT, CDR2 SNEGSKA (reference sequence). CDR3 nucleotides: TGCAGGCCTACAGTGAACACTGAAACTTTCTTT. Translated: CRPTVNTETFF.

This clonotype was seen many times. This chain uses TRBV12-5 with TRBJ2-5; 10 positions match TRBD1. J lost 3 bases, V lost 4 bases, and 2 bases had no gene match. Germline loops: CDR1 LGHNT, CDR2 FRNRAP. This CDR3 has 14 residues. DNA for the CDR3: TGTGCTAGTGGTTCCGGGACAGGGGAAGAGACCCAGTACTTC. Residues: CASGSGTGEETQYF.

This clonotype has at least ten counts. The chain carries TRBV20-1 and TRBJ1-5; D ambiguous. The CDR3 has 14 amino acids. Germline loops: CDR1 DFQATT, CDR2 SNEGSKA (reference sequence). V was clipped by 0 bases and J by 1 base, with 7 bases between them. The CDR3 bases are TGCAGTGCTAGAGATCTTCTGAGCAATCAGCCCCAGCATTTT. Its protein is CSARDLLSNQPQHF.

The table lists this clonotype with many counts. V and J are TRBV11-2 and TRBJ2-1, with TRBD1 matching over 7 bases. V dropped 3 bases and J dropped 11; count of bases not matched to a gene: 4. The CDR3 runs 12 residues. Germline V gene data show CDR1 as SGHAT and CDR2 as FQNNGV. CDR3 in amino acids: CASSFTGVQQFF. DNA of the CDR3: TGTGCCAGCAGCTTTACAGGGGTACAGCAGTTCTTC.

This clonotype was seen many times. V gene TRBV5-1 combines with J gene TRBJ2-1, with D maybe TRBD2 (5 bases). The CDR3 contains 15 residues. Trimming stripped 4 bases from V and 4 bases from J, with 15 bases between. CDR1 and CDR2 from the germline V gene are SGHRS and YFSETQ. The CDR3 is CASSPTGGGYNEQFF. CDR3 nucleotide sequence: TGCGCCAGCAGCCCGACTGGAGGCGGGTACAATGAGCAGTTCTTC.

The sample holds many counts of this clonotype. The chain carries TRBV2 and TRBJ2-2; no clear D gene. This CDR3 comprises 14 residues. Per germline, CDR1 SNHLY and CDR2 FYNNEI. Between the trimmed V and J ends, which lost 5 bases and 1 base, there was a span of 8 bases. CDR3 sequence reads: CASSIWMNTGELFF. In nucleotides, the CDR3 is TGTGCCAGCAGTATATGGATGAACACCGGGGAGCTGTTTTTT.

This clonotype was recorded many times. The V and J genes are TRBV29-1 and TRBJ2-3, with 12 bases fitting TRBD2. The CDR3 loop spans 14 amino acids. Germline assignment: CDR1 SQVTM and CDR2 ANQGSEA. V shed 5 bases, J shed 2 bases, and the junction held 2 bases outside the gene matches. The CDR3 loop reads CSVRTSGITDTQYF. The CDR3 DNA sequence: TGCAGCGTTCGGACTAGCGGGATCACAGATACGCAGTATTTT.

V gene TRBV4-2 combines with J gene TRBJ1-2; D perhaps matches TRBD1 (6 bases). The CDR3 contains 16 residues. V was trimmed by 0 bases and J by 6 bases, leaving 17 bases between them. Germline V gene data show CDR1 as LGHNA and CDR2 as YNFKEQ. Written as DNA, the CDR3 is TGTGCCAGCAGCCAAGATGTTGCGTCAGGGGTTGATGGCTACACCTTC. Its translation: CASSQDVASGVDGYTF.

This clonotype was recorded many times. The V gene is TRBV10-3, the J gene TRBJ2-7; the D is unclear. CDR1 is ENHRY and CDR2 is SYGVKD in the germline V gene. Trimming pared 3 bases from V and 0 bases from J, leaving 9 bases between. The CDR3 length is 14 residues. The CDR3 nucleotides read TGTGCCATCAGTGAAGAAGCGATCTCCTACGAGCAGTACTTC. Amino acids: CAISEEAISYEQYF.

This clonotype was seen ten or more times. The CDR3 region is CSAPEGAGEGDTQYF. DNA for the CDR3: TGCAGTGCTCCAGAGGGGGCGGGAGAGGGAGATACGCAGTATTTT. The chain is built from TRBV20-1 and TRBJ2-3; tentatively, D is TRBD1 or TRBD2 (7 bases each). V lost 5 bases, J lost 5 bases, and 20 bases lay in between. The CDR3 loop spans 15 amino acids. Looked up from germline, CDR1 is DFQATT and CDR2 is SNEGSKA (reference sequence).

Ten or more counts support this clonotype. The rearrangement joins TRBV7-8 to TRBJ1-4; 8 bases are shared with TRBD1. The CDR3 consists of 18 residues. V lost 9 bases and J lost 0; bases outside the gene matches: 15. Germline CDR1 SGHVS, CDR2 FQNEAQ. The CDR3 loop is CASLLQGQDIATNEKLFF. Here the CDR3 DNA reads TGTGCCAGTCTTTTACAGGGACAGGACATTGCAACTAATGAAAAACTGTTTTTT.

This clonotype occurred many times. J is TRBJ2-5 and V is TRBV20-1, with a weak D call TRBD1 (6 bases). V lost 6 bases to trimming and J lost 4 bases, with 18 bases between them. The germline CDR1 and CDR2 sequences are DFQATT and SNEGSKA (reference sequence). The CDR3 loop spans 14 amino acids. CDR3 loop: CSANEPRGRETQYF. DNA for the CDR3: TGCAGTGCCAACGAACCGAGGGGGAGAGAGACCCAGTACTTC.

This clonotype was counted many times. The rearrangement links TRBV20-1 to TRBJ2-5; D uncertain. The V gene lost 0 bases and the J gene lost 2 bases, with 16 bases spanning the gap. The CDR3 has 16 residues. Germline assignment: CDR1 DFQATT and CDR2 SNEGSKA (reference sequence). CDR3 region: CSARDRGDSRQETQYF. The CDR3 DNA reads TGCAGTGCTAGAGATAGAGGCGATTCCCGACAAGAGACCCAGTACTTC.

In this sample, this clonotype turned up many times. The rearrangement links TRBV6-6 to TRBJ1-4; possibly TRBD1 for D (6 bases). V was pared by 6 bases and J by 7 bases, with 15 bases between. Germline CDR1 MNHNY, CDR2 SVGAGI (reference sequence). The CDR3 loop spans 14 amino acids. For the CDR3, the DNA is TGTGCCAGCAGGACCGGGGGGGGCGGTGAAAAACTGTTTTTT. Its translation is CASRTGGGGEKLFF.

This clonotype was seen many times. The chain joins TRBV7-9 to TRBJ2-7; 10 positions agree with TRBD2. Germline lookup yields CDR1 SEHNR and CDR2 FQNEAQ (reference sequence). The CDR3 length is 17 residues. V was clipped by 5 bases and J by 1 base; unmatched bases: 11. CDR3 amino acids: CASSTTPGTSESYEQYF. The DNA of the CDR3 is TGTGCCAGCAGCACTACCCCCGGGACTAGCGAATCCTACGAGCAGTACTTC.

This clonotype was found many times. The J gene is TRBJ1-2, the V gene TRBV10-3; 9 bases align to TRBD1. V lost 2 bases to trimming and J lost 7 bases; unmatched junction nucleotides: 8. The CDR3 has 15 residues. Germline CDR1 reads ENHRY; CDR2 reads SYGVKD. CDR3 amino acids: CAISESTGGEGGYTF. The CDR3 nucleotides are TGTGCCATCAGTGAGAGCACAGGGGGCGAGGGTGGCTACACCTTC.

This clonotype was detected ten times or more. The CDR3 loop is CASSLKAGEGTGELFF. The CDR3 DNA follows: TGCGCCAGCAGCTTGAAAGCGGGAGAAGGCACCGGGGAGCTGTTTTTT. The V call is TRBV5-1, the J call TRBJ2-2; 8 bases are a match to TRBD2. CDR1 is SGHRS, CDR2 YFSETQ, per germline. V dropped 1 base and J dropped 4; count of bases not matched to a gene: 6. This CDR3 region has 16 residues.

The chain couples TRBV7-2 to TRBJ2-5; TRBD2 might be the D (5 bases). Germline V CDR1 and CDR2: SGHTA, FQGNSA. V dropped 1 base and J dropped 5 bases, with 23 bases sitting between them. There are 18 residues in the CDR3. The CDR3 DNA sequence: TGTGCCAGCAGCTTAGATATAGCAGCGGTATCGGAGAGGGAGACCCAGTACTTC. This gives the protein CASSLDIAAVSERETQYF.

This clonotype was detected many times. The chain employs TRBV11-2 and TRBJ2-6, with D uncertain. V was pared by 1 base and J by 0 bases, with 10 bases between. Germline V gene data show CDR1 as SGHAT and CDR2 as FQNNGV. The CDR3 is made up of 17 amino acids. The CDR3 nucleotides read TGTGCCAGCAGCTTAGGTCCTTGGGGCTCTGGGGCCAACGTCCTGACTTTC. Protein sequence: CASSLGPWGSGANVLTF.

The CDR3 sequence: CASRQWTGVGTEAFF. CDR3 nucleotide sequence: TGTGCCAGCAGACAATGGACAGGGGTCGGCACTGAAGCTTTCTTT. The chain is built from TRBV12-3 or TRBV12-4 and TRBJ1-1; 9 bases line up with TRBD1. This CDR3 has 15 amino acids. The ends lost 6 bases at V and 4 bases at J; junction bases unmatched: 9.

This clonotype was seen many times. This sequence joins TRBV12-3 or TRBV12-4 and TRBJ2-7, with 7 bases fitting TRBD1. V was clipped by 5 bases and J by 4 bases; unmatched bases: 11. The CDR3 consists of 15 residues. The CDR3 DNA reads as TGTGCCAGCAGTATCCGACAGGGCGAAGAATACGAGCAGTACTTC. Its translation is CASSIRQGEEYEQYF.

This clonotype occurred many times. V and J are TRBV6-5 and TRBJ1-2; TRBD1 agrees at 8 bases. CDR1 is MNHEY, CDR2 SVGAGI, per germline. The CDR3 contains 17 residues. Losses at the gene ends were 7 bases for V and 2 bases for J; bases not matched to a gene: 15. This CDR3 reads CASTSMRDRSGNYGYTF. The CDR3 DNA reads TGTGCCAGCACCTCCATGAGGGACAGGTCTGGGAACTATGGCTACACCTTC.

This clonotype appeared many times. The chain has TRBV20-1 and TRBJ1-2; D is possibly TRBD1 (5 bases). Trimming shortened V by 1 base and J by 2 bases, and 5 bases separated the two germline ends. The CDR3 sequence is 12 residues long. Per the germline V gene, CDR1 is DFQATT and CDR2 is SNEGSKA (reference sequence). The CDR3 here is CSARGQNYGYTF. CDR3 in DNA: TGCAGTGCTAGAGGACAGAACTATGGCTACACCTTC.

This clonotype was seen at least ten times. The rearrangement links TRBV4-1 to TRBJ1-4, with D maybe TRBD1 (5 bases). Trimming removed 2 bases from V and 5 bases from J, with 21 bases in between. Looked up from germline, CDR1 is MGHRA and CDR2 is YSYEKL. CDR3 length equals 18 residues. Here the CDR3 DNA reads TGCGCCAGCAGCCAACTGTACGGGGATAGGGGATTAAATGAAAAACTGTTTTTT. Residues: CASSQLYGDRGLNEKLFF.

This clonotype was observed at least ten times. J is TRBJ2-3 and V is TRBV29-1, with 9 bases that match TRBD1. The CDR3 has 12 residues. Germline V lookup: CDR1 SQVTM, CDR2 ANQGSEA. J gave up 7 bases and V 4 bases, and 3 bases lay outside the gene matches. DNA of the CDR3: TGCAGCGTTGGGGACAGGGCGAATACGCAGTATTTT. Encoded protein: CSVGDRANTQYF.

Regarding this clonotype: It may be a read error: a sequence one base away is much more abundant. The V call is TRBV18, the J call TRBJ1-2, with 7 bases aligning to TRBD1. CDR1 is KGHSH, CDR2 LQKENI, per germline. CDR3 length: 14 residues. CDR3 in DNA: TGTGCCAGCTCTCCAGTGACAGGGCCCTATGACTACACCTTC. This sequence encodes CASSPVTGPYDYTF. The full variable domain, with the rest looked up from reference TRBV18 and TRBJ1-2, is NAGVMQNPRHLVRRRGQEARLRCSPMKGHSHVYWYRQLPEEGLKFMVYLQKENIIDESGMPKERFSAEFPKEGPSILRIQQVVRGDSAAYFCASSPVTGPYDYTFGSGTRLTVV.